This entry is about one TCR beta chain. TCR beta VDJ and CDR3 profiles were obtained from a genomic DNA template. Each CDR3 protein is one row after TCRdb ran MiXCR on the reads. Seen here are approximately 190,000 distinct CDR3 sequences, 64% observed once, and the top ten hold 46%. The data belong to a study of CD8+CD57+ T cells in acquired aplastic anemia. Overall study: Sorted cells (CD4+ and CD8+) yielded DNA amounts that averaged roughly 3.2 ug.

V shed 5 bases and J shed 2 bases, with 18 bases lying between them. Germline V gives CDR1 SGHTA, CDR2 FQGTGA. The CDR3 covers 16 residues. The sequencing input was sorted CD4+, CD8+, or CD8+CD57+ T cells (not recorded which) from PBMCs. The source of this sequence is a human donor with severe aplastic anemia or a healthy control (not recorded which). This sequence joins TRBV7-3 and TRBJ2-5; the D gene is possibly TRBD1 (6 bases). This CDR3 reads CASSQNSQGTQETQYF. CDR3 nucleotides: TGTGCCAGCAGCCAAAACTCACAGGGAACTCAAGAGACCCAGTACTTC.